Each of the 26 T cell receptor beta chains below was sequenced from the same sample in a study of blood T cell repertoires in COVID-19. The data were produced by immunoSEQ multiplex PCR, yet TCRdb's version contains in-frame clones alone and is incomplete. There are about 82,000 clones in the sample; about four fifths occur only once, and 12% lies in the top ten. Sequences were obtained from peripheral blood. Receptors originate from a woman aged 40 to 50 with active or convalescent COVID-19.

The CDR3 DNA follows: TGTGCCAGCAAGCTTACTAATTCACCCCTCCACTTT. This translates into CASKLTNSPLHF. The rearrangement joins TRBV28 to TRBJ1-6; D call uncertain. Trimming removed 7 bases at V and 6 bases at J, with 7 bases between. This CDR3 contains 12 residues. The germline V gene has CDR1 MDHEN and CDR2 SYDVKM.

The chain joins TRBV6-5 to TRBJ2-7; D might be TRBD1 (5 bases). Germline V gene lookup returns CDR1 MNHEY and CDR2 SVGAGI. The CDR3 is made up of 13 amino acids. The V gene lost 4 bases and the J gene lost 5 bases, with 12 bases spanning the gap. This CDR3 is CASSLPPRDEQYF. Written as DNA, the CDR3 is TGTGCCAGCAGTTTACCCCCCAGGGACGAGCAGTACTTC.

The rearrangement joins TRBV2 to TRBJ1-5; 8 bases align to TRBD1. Germline CDR1 and CDR2: SNHLY and FYNNEI. Unmatched junction bases numbered 7, after V lost 4 bases and J lost 5 bases. CDR3 length: 15 amino acids. The DNA of the CDR3 is TGTGCCAGCAGTGGTTGGACAGGGCGACATCAGCCCCAGCATTTT. This sequence encodes CASSGWTGRHQPQHF.

As for this clone: Distinct nucleotide sequences in the sample also encode this CDR3. This chain links TRBV27 with TRBJ1-1; 7 positions agree with TRBD1. Germline V gene sequence: CDR1 MNHEY, CDR2 SMNVEV (reference sequence). Trimming removed 6 bases from V and 4 bases from J; junction bases left unmatched: 5. The CDR3 has 13 amino acids. In nucleotides, the CDR3 is TGTGCCAGCAGACGACAGGGAACCACTGAAGCTTTCTTT. The encoded protein is CASRRQGTTEAFF.

This chain connects TRBV7-2 to TRBJ1-5; no clear D gene. V was trimmed by 1 base and J by 5 bases, leaving 6 bases between them. The CDR3 contains 13 residues. Germline assignment: CDR1 SGHTA and CDR2 FQGNSA. The CDR3 region is CASSLELHQPQHF. The DNA of the CDR3 is TGTGCCAGCAGCTTAGAGCTGCATCAGCCCCAGCATTTT.

V and J are TRBV5-4 and TRBJ2-7, with D possibly matching TRBD1 (8 bases). V was shortened by 0 bases and J by 3 bases, with 10 bases between the two germline ends. Germline V gene lookup returns CDR1 SGHNT and CDR2 YYREEE (reference sequence). CDR3 length equals 14 residues. Here the CDR3 DNA reads TGTGCCAGCAGCTTGGACAGGGGGGGCTACGAGCAGTACTTC. Its translation is CASSLDRGGYEQYF.

The genes are TRBV5-1 and TRBJ2-3; 7 nucleotides align to TRBD1. Germline values: CDR1 SGHRS, CDR2 YFSETQ. Losses at the gene ends were 2 bases for V and 2 bases for J; bases not matched to a gene: 8. CDR3 size: 16 residues. The CDR3 sequence is CASSFQGVSHTDTQYF. In DNA, the CDR3 is TGCGCCAGCAGCTTTCAGGGGGTATCACACACAGATACGCAGTATTTT. The complete variable domain, with remaining parts taken from reference TRBV5-1 and TRBJ2-3, reads KAGVTQTPRYLIKTRGQQVTLSCSPISGHRSVSWYQQTPGQGLQFLFEYFSETQRNKGNFPGRFSGRQFSNSRSEMNVSTLELGDSALYLCASSFQGVSHTDTQYFGPGTRLTVL.

This chain connects TRBV14 to TRBJ2-7; D not certain. V was trimmed by 1 base and J by 3 bases, leaving 4 bases between them. This CDR3 comprises 12 residues. In germline, CDR1 is SGHDN, CDR2 FVKESK. The CDR3 loop reads CASSQVRYEQYF. In nucleotides, the CDR3 is TGTGCCAGCAGCCAAGTTCGCTACGAGCAGTACTTC.

V is TRBV4-2 and J is TRBJ2-7; 10 bases fit TRBD2. J lost 3 bases, V lost 2 bases, and 4 bases had no gene match. Germline values: CDR1 LGHNA, CDR2 YNFKEQ. This CDR3 is built from 15 residues. CDR3 sequence: CASSQTSGNDYEQYF. DNA for the CDR3: TGTGCCAGCAGCCAAACTAGCGGGAACGACTACGAGCAGTACTTC.

This clone was counted only a few times. The chain has TRBV11-2 and TRBJ2-1, with a weak D call TRBD2 (6 bases). Germline V gene sequence: CDR1 SGHAT, CDR2 FQNNGV. The CDR3 has 15 residues. Trimming cost V 4 bases and J 0 bases, with 10 bases left between them. The CDR3 here is CASSSRDSSYNEQFF. CDR3 in DNA: TGTGCCAGCAGCTCCCGGGACTCCTCCTACAATGAGCAGTTCTTC.

J is TRBJ1-2 and V is TRBV18; 8 positions match TRBD1. V dropped 0 bases and J dropped 8; count of bases not matched to a gene: 8. From germline, CDR1 is KGHSH and CDR2 LQKENI. CDR3 length equals 15 residues. CDR3 sequence: CASSPPIQGAEGYTF. The CDR3 bases are TGTGCCAGCTCACCACCGATTCAGGGGGCGGAAGGCTACACCTTC.

The chain couples TRBV4-2 to TRBJ1-4; maybe TRBD1 (6 bases). The CDR3 is 14 residues long. V lost 3 bases and J 4 bases, leaving 9 bases between the germline ends. CDR1 LGHNA and CDR2 YNFKEQ come from the germline V gene. CDR3 sequence: CASSQGAFNEKLFF. In nucleotides, the CDR3 is TGTGCCAGCAGCCAGGGGGCCTTTAATGAAAAACTGTTTTTT.

This clone came up a few times. This chain links TRBV2 with TRBJ2-5, with 7 bases identical to TRBD2. Germline CDR1 and CDR2: SNHLY and FYNNEI. Trimming took 7 bases from V and 5 from J; bases not matched to a gene: 4. This CDR3 region has 12 residues. The CDR3 spells CASNSGSETQYF. CDR3 nucleotides: TGTGCCAGCAATAGCGGGTCGGAGACCCAGTACTTC.

The chain links TRBV13 to TRBJ2-1; 7 positions agree with TRBD1. Per the germline V gene, CDR1 is PRHDT and CDR2 is FYEKMQ (reference sequence). V shed 2 bases and J 7 bases; nucleotides not matched to a gene: 8. The CDR3 is 15 residues long. Written as DNA, the CDR3 is TGTGCCAGCAGCTTAAGACAGGGACCTCGGAATGAGCAGTTCTTC. Translating gives CASSLRQGPRNEQFF.

The rearrangement links TRBV2 to TRBJ1-2; the match to TRBD1 covers 9 bases. The germline V gene has CDR1 SNHLY and CDR2 FYNNEI. This CDR3 spans 12 amino acids. Germline trimming cut 6 bases from V and 8 bases from J; bases unmatched to any gene: 4. CDR3 nucleotide sequence: TGTGCCAGCAGCGGGACAGGGAGCGGCTACACCTTC. It yields the protein CASSGTGSGYTF.

This clone was seen just once. The rearrangement joins TRBV29-1 to TRBJ2-1; 15 bases are shared with TRBD2. CDR3 length: 16 residues. CDR1 and CDR2 (germline): SQVTM, ANQGSEA. V lost 7 bases to trimming and J lost 4 bases; unmatched junction nucleotides: 8. CDR3 region: CSALPGLAGGYNEQFF. In nucleotides, the CDR3 is TGCAGCGCCCTTCCGGGACTAGCGGGAGGATACAATGAGCAGTTCTTC.

This clone turned up a few times. V and J are TRBV12-3 or TRBV12-4 and TRBJ2-1; D unresolved. With 6 bases removed from V and 6 bases from J, the gap between germline ends came to 6 bases. This CDR3 is 11 amino acids long. CDR3 DNA: TGTGCCAGCAGCCAACTCAATGAGCAGTTCTTC. This gives the protein CASSQLNEQFF.

The chain is built from TRBV19 and TRBJ2-7, with 8 bases identical to TRBD1. Germline-derived CDR1 and CDR2 are LNHDA and SQIVND (reference sequence). CDR3 length equals 16 residues. With V trimmed by 5 bases and J by 2 bases, 11 bases remained unmatched. This CDR3 reads CASSLMAGTGTYEQYF. CDR3 coding DNA: TGTGCCAGTAGTCTTATGGCCGGGACAGGAACCTACGAGCAGTACTTC.

This clone has only one observation. One end of the junction is discordant with germline, which a read error may explain. V is TRBV11-2 and J is TRBJ1-1; D is uncertain. Germline CDR1 SGHAT, CDR2 FQNNGV. CDR3 size: 16 residues. The CDR3, as DNA: TGTGTCAGCAGCTCACCCGAGGATTTCGGATCCACTGAAGCTTTCTTT. Residues: CVSSSPEDFGSTEAFF.

This sequence joins TRBV4-1 and TRBJ2-5; D ambiguous. Germline assignment: CDR1 MGHRA and CDR2 YSYEKL. Trimming removed 0 bases from V and 3 bases from J, with 8 bases in between. The length of the CDR3 is 14 residues. DNA for the CDR3: TGCGCCAGCAGCCAAGAACGTCGGGAAGAGACCCAGTACTTC. Its translation is CASSQERREETQYF.

In this sample, this clone turned up a few times. The gene calls are TRBV3-1 (or the pseudogene TRBV3-2) and TRBJ1-6; D gene uncertain. V lost 1 base and J lost 0, with 4 bases in between. Germline CDR1 reads LGHDT; CDR2 reads YNNKEL (reference sequence). CDR3 length: 15 residues. CDR3 in amino acids: CASSQASSYNSPLHF. DNA for the CDR3: TGTGCCAGCAGCCAAGCCAGCTCCTATAATTCACCCCTCCACTTT.

The V gene is TRBV6-2 or TRBV6-3, the J gene TRBJ1-3, with D uncertain. Germline lookup yields CDR1 MNHEY and CDR2 SVGEGT. The CDR3 covers 14 residues. V dropped 3 bases and J dropped 4 bases, with 10 bases sitting between them. This CDR3 is CASSYWQNGNTIYF. In DNA form, the CDR3 reads TGTGCCAGCAGTTATTGGCAGAACGGAAACACCATATATTTT.

The chain has TRBV29-1 and TRBJ2-3; the match to TRBD2 covers 7 bases. Germline V gene lookup returns CDR1 SQVTM and CDR2 ANQGSEA. The CDR3 loop spans 16 amino acids. The ends lost 3 bases at V and 0 bases at J; junction bases unmatched: 9. The CDR3 DNA sequence: TGCAGCGTTGACGGCCTAGCGGAACTTAGCACAGATACGCAGTATTTT. It encodes CSVDGLAELSTDTQYF.

The genes are TRBV18 and TRBJ2-7, with D unresolved. CDR1 is KGHSH and CDR2 is LQKENI in the germline V gene. This CDR3 is built from 14 residues. The V end was cut by 3 bases, the J end by 0 bases, with 9 bases between. The CDR3 nucleotides are TGTGCCAGCTCACCTATCCCGAGCTCCTACGAGCAGTACTTC. Its translation: CASSPIPSSYEQYF.

The chain links TRBV4-3 to TRBJ1-4; perhaps TRBD1 as D (6 bases). Trimming stripped 0 bases from V and 6 bases from J, with 11 bases between. Germline loops: CDR1 LGHNA, CDR2 YSLEER. This CDR3 comprises 15 residues. The CDR3 reads CASSQEFRGDEKLFF. The CDR3 nucleotides are TGCGCCAGCAGCCAAGAGTTCAGGGGAGATGAAAAACTGTTTTTT.

The genes are TRBV12-3 or TRBV12-4 and TRBJ2-3; TRBD2 aligns across 7 bases. With V trimmed by 4 bases and J by 13 bases, 5 bases remained unmatched. The CDR3 totals 11 residues. CDR3 nucleotide sequence: TGTGCCAGCAGTTCGACTAGCCGCGAGTATTTT. Translation: CASSSTSREYF.